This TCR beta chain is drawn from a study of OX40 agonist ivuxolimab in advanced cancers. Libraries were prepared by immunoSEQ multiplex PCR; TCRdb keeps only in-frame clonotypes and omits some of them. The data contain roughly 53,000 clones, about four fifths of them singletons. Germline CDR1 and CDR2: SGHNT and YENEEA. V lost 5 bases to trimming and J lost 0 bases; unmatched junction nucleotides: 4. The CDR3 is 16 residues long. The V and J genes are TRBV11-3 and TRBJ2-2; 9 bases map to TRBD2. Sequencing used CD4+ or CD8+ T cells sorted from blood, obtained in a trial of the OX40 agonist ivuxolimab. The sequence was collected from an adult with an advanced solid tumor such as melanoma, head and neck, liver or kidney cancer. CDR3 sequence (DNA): TGTGCCAGCAGCACCCCTAGCGGGGCGAACACCGGGGAGCTGTTTTTT. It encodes CASSTPSGANTGELFF.